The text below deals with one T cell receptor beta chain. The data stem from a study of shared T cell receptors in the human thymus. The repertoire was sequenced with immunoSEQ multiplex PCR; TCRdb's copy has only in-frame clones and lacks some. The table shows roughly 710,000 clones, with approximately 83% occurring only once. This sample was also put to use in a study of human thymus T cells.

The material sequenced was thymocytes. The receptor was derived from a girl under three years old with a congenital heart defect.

The CDR3 coding sequence is TGCGCCAGCAGCCAAGAAGGAATCCGGGACAGGTATGTCCATCAGCCCCAGCATTTT. It is translated as CASSQEGIRDRYVHQPQHF. The rearrangement links TRBV4-1 to TRBJ1-5; TRBD1 matches 8 bases. V gave up 0 bases and J gave up 5 bases; unmatched junction bases: 15. This CDR3 region has 19 residues. CDR1 is MGHRA and CDR2 is YSYEKL in the germline V gene.